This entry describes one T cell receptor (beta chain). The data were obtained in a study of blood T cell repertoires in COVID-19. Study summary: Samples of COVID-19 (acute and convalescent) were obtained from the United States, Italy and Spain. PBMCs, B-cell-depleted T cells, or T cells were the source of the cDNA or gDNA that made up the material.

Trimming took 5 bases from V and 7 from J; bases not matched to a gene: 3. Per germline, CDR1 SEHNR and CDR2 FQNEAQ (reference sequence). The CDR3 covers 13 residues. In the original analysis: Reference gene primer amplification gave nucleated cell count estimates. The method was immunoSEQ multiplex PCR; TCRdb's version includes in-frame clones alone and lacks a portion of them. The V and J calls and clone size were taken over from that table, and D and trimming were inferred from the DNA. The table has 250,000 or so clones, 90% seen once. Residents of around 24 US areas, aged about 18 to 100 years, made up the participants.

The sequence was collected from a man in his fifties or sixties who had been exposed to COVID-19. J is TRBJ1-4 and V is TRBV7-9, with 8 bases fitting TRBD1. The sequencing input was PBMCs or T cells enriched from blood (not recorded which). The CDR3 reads CASSRGQGEKLFF. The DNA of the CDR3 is TGTGCCAGCAGCCGCGGACAGGGTGAAAAACTGTTTTTT.